This TCR beta chain was recorded in a study of blood T cells in healthy people across ages (dated by TCRdb to about 2015). Study-wide context: In model experiments, roughly one uniquely barcoded TCR beta cDNA molecule per two T cells was captured by template switching. Age-related changes in TCR beta repertoire diversity were measured in the study by deep sequencing normalized with unique cDNA molecular identifiers. Four age groups were formed from the donors: young (average roughly 15 years), middle-aged (just under 40), aged (about 62) and long-lived (approximately 80). For two donors (one aged 18 to 29 and one aged 80 or older), the study analyzed two additional independent replicas of 1 million unique cDNA reads from the same blood draw. Overall study outcomes, separate from this receptor: Because the CMV infection status of the donors was unknown, age-related changes in expanded clonotypes may potentially have been confounded. Because profiling used bulk unsorted PBMCs, naive and antigen-experienced compartments could not be compared conclusively. There was a strong correlation between observed TCR beta diversity and the percentage of naive T cells measured by flow cytometry. Total diversity estimates from one million sequenced T cells were considered lower bounds and underestimates. The long-lived group showed more naive CD4+ T cells, fewer expanded clones and increased TCR diversity than the aged group, suggesting age selection. Observed TCR beta diversity per million T cells fell roughly linearly with age, and a significant reduction was already apparent by age approximately 41.

The library was generated by 5' RACE. The data were produced on an Illumina HiSeq 2500. A second PCR of about 7 to 12 cycles was performed with a sample-barcoded 5' primer and a J-beta primer mix. A unique molecular identifier was introduced onto each TCR beta cDNA molecule by a template-switch 5' adaptor carrying 12 random nucleotides. At least 3 million CDR3-containing paired-end reads were obtained from each sample. First-strand cDNA synthesis was performed from all RNA using the Mint cDNA synthesis kit, with priming by a TRBC-specific oligonucleotide. Following uracil-DNA glycosylase treatment, all cDNA underwent a first 18-cycle PCR with the universal primers M1SS and BC2_uni_R. The source study handled its data this way. For normalization, 1 million high-quality reads, each with a distinct molecular identifier, were randomly selected from each sample. Reads sharing molecular identifiers were discarded rather than binned into consensus sequences. MiTCR, run with a Q25 quality threshold and the strictest error-elimination algorithm, handled CDR3 identification, clonotype clustering and error correction. Lower-bound total TCR beta diversity was estimated with a nonparametric unseen species model using Euler transformation. Clones were called with MiXCR by TCRdb after fastp trimmed the public reads at Q25, and only in-frame beta chains were retained. Identical CDR3 proteins give one entry, which carries the most common genes and DNA. For this entry, the V and J calls and clone size follow TCRdb and not the study's own pipeline. This sample has over 450,000 distinct CDR3 sequences in its table, and 24% of those were observed once. The ten largest clones capture 8.5% to 9.5% of the sample.

This clonotype was detected only a few times. Its antigen is unknown. The record has no base qualities; no much larger clone is one base away. Systemically healthy Caucasian individuals from Russia, approximately 39 in total and aged about 6 to 90 years, were included as donors. Approximately 11 milliliters of peripheral blood were drawn from each donor into EDTA-treated Vacutainer tubes. Ficoll-Paque density-gradient centrifugation was used to isolate PBMCs, with at least 6 million per sample. Trizol reagent was used to extract total RNA from PBMCs, with at least 5 micrograms per sample. The percentages of naive CD45RAhigh/CD27high T cells were determined by flow cytometry on a PBMC aliquot from every donor. V and J lose 10 bases and 2 bases, and a span of 8 bases separates them. The CDR3 goes from the cysteine to the phenylalanine over 12 residues. The retained sequence is limited to the CDR3, 36 bases, with the frame set at the first base. The CDR1 and CDR2 encoded by the germline V gene are KGHDR and SFDVKD.

The sample was also linked to a second study, of T cells of mothers and their children. The second study reports: Donors were nine systemically healthy Caucasian individuals: three mothers and their six children. cDNA synthesis consumed the entire amount of extracted RNA, loaded at around 1.5 ug RNA in each 15 ul reaction. In the second PCR, sample barcodes and 2-4 random nucleotides were introduced via the M1S primer. Each mother yielded over 9.5 million TCR beta CDR3 reads and each child some 3 million reads. In both related and unrelated pairs, thymic selection shapes the output of TCR recombination in a similar way, with inherited differences having only a minor effect. Normalized repertoire overlap in related mother-child pairs was always slightly higher than in unrelated mother-child pairs, but the difference was never significant. No persistent microchimeric T cell clones were found, with a detection sensitivity of approximately 95 clones per million clonotypes. Deep NGS was used in the study to compare the TCR beta repertoires of mothers and children and to look for features that separate related mother-child pairs from unrelated individuals. Mothers averaged roughly 40 +/- 4 years of age and children averaged around 10 +/- 4 years. After adapters were ligated using NEBNext reagents, the libraries underwent 100+100 nt paired-end sequencing on an Illumina HiSeq 2000. To prevent cross-contamination, the mother and child libraries were prepared one month apart and sequenced in separate runs. Between roughly 500,000 and 2,300,000 distinct TCR beta clonotypes were identified per donor. Naive TCR beta clonotypes were estimated from low-frequency clonotypes matched to each donor's FACS-determined naive share, without sorting.

The sequencing sample was made of blood. The chain couples TRBV24-1 to TRBJ1-5, with the D gene call left open. This clonotype originated in a boy aged 5 to 17 in good health. The nucleotide sequence reads TGTGCCACTTCAAGGGGCAATCAGCCCCAGCATTTT. Protein translation: CATSRGNQPQHF.